Listed below are T cell receptor beta chains from one sample, sequenced in a study of blood T cells in healthy people across ages. Via MiXCR, TCRdb re-called the 5' RACE reads, giving one row per CDR3 protein. The sample yields roughly 1.5 million distinct CDR3 sequences, approximately 43% seen once. The sequenced sample consisted of blood. The source is a young woman in good health. Both conserved end residues are part of each CDR3. Fields, in order: D gene, V gene, clone size, J gene, CDR3 protein, CDR3 DNA. A D gene is named only where the DNA matches it firmly. Clone size, where shown, is once, few, many, or a class for clones that have expanded.

d_call: -
v_call: TRBV5-6
clone_size: -
j_call: TRBJ2-1
cdr3_aa: CASDRSTYNEQFF
cdr3_nt: TGTGCCAGCGACAGGTCGACCTACAATGAGCAGTTCTTC

d_call: -
v_call: TRBV28
clone_size: -
j_call: TRBJ2-5
cdr3_aa: CASSSTGTQRETQYF
cdr3_nt: TGTGCCAGCAGTTCGACCGGGACCCAGCGGGAGACCCAGTACTTC

d_call: TRBD2
v_call: TRBV5-1
clone_size: -
j_call: TRBJ2-1
cdr3_aa: CASSGTLAGGTGEQFF
cdr3_nt: TGCGCCAGCAGCGGAACGTTAGCGGGAGGGACCGGTGAGCAGTTCTTC

d_call: -
v_call: TRBV3-1
clone_size: -
j_call: TRBJ2-3
cdr3_aa: CASSQLHRPDTQYF
cdr3_nt: TGTGCCAGCAGCCAACTACACAGACCGGATACGCAGTATTTT

d_call: TRBD1
v_call: TRBV29-1
clone_size: few
j_call: TRBJ2-3
cdr3_aa: CSVYNRGHTDTQYF
cdr3_nt: TGCAGCGTTTACAACAGGGGGCACACAGATACGCAGTATTTT

d_call: -
v_call: TRBV27
clone_size: -
j_call: TRBJ1-5
cdr3_aa: CASSLKLTARNQPQHF
cdr3_nt: TGTGCCAGCAGTTTAAAGCTGACCGCTCGCAATCAGCCCCAGCATTTT

d_call: -
v_call: TRBV29-1
clone_size: few
j_call: TRBJ1-1
cdr3_aa: CSVRVGRATEAFF
cdr3_nt: TGCAGCGTGCGGGTTGGAAGAGCCACAGAAGCTTTCTTT

d_call: -
v_call: TRBV2
clone_size: -
j_call: TRBJ2-7
cdr3_aa: CASRSRHSYEQYF
cdr3_nt: TGTGCCAGCAGGTCACGGCACTCCTACGAGCAGTACTTC

d_call: -
v_call: TRBV6-2/TRBV6-3
clone_size: -
j_call: TRBJ1-2
cdr3_aa: CASSFDSRFNYGYTF
cdr3_nt: TGTGCCAGCAGTTTCGACAGCAGATTTAACTATGGCTACACCTTC

d_call: TRBD1
v_call: TRBV5-1
clone_size: few
j_call: TRBJ2-7
cdr3_aa: CASSWSRTGNEAEQYF
cdr3_nt: TGCGCCAGCAGCTGGTCACGGACAGGGAATGAAGCCGAGCAGTACTTC

d_call: -
v_call: TRBV3-1
clone_size: -
j_call: TRBJ1-6
cdr3_aa: CASSQDSDRVVGLYNSPLHF
cdr3_nt: TGTGCCAGCAGCCAAGATTCGGACCGGGTCGTTGGGCTTTATAATTCACCCCTCCACTTT

d_call: TRBD2
v_call: TRBV6-5
clone_size: -
j_call: TRBJ2-7
cdr3_aa: CASSRTSGGTYYEQYF
cdr3_nt: TGTGCCAGCAGTCGGACTAGCGGGGGGACTTACTACGAGCAGTACTTC

d_call: -
v_call: TRBV29-1
clone_size: -
j_call: TRBJ1-4
cdr3_aa: CSAGAGRLGEKLFF
cdr3_nt: TGCAGCGCTGGGGCCGGGAGGCTGGGCGAAAAACTGTTTTTT

d_call: TRBD2
v_call: TRBV6-2/TRBV6-3
clone_size: -
j_call: TRBJ2-3
cdr3_aa: CASSYSRTSGGADTQYF
cdr3_nt: TGTGCCAGCAGTTACTCAAGGACTAGCGGAGGTGCAGATACGCAGTATTTT